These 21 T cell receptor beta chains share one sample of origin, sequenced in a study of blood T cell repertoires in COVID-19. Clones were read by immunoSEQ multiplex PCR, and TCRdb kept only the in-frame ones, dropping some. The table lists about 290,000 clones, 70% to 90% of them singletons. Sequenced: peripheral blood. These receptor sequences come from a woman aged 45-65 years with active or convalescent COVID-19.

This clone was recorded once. The CDR3 DNA is TGTGCCAGCAGTTTACTCGCAGGGATGGAAGGGGCCAACGTCCTGACTTTC. Protein sequence: CASSLLAGMEGANVLTF. The chain uses TRBV27 and TRBJ2-6, with TRBD1 as a possible D gene (5 bases). V dropped 2 bases and J dropped 4 bases, with 15 bases sitting between them. This CDR3 contains 17 residues. Germline lookup yields CDR1 MNHEY and CDR2 SMNVEV (reference sequence).

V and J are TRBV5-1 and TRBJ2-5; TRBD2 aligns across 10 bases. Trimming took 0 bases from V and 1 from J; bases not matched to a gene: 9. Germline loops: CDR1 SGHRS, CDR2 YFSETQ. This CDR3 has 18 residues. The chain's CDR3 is CASSLGLAGALLQETQYF. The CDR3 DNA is TGCGCCAGCAGCTTGGGGCTAGCGGGAGCCCTCCTCCAAGAGACCCAGTACTTC.

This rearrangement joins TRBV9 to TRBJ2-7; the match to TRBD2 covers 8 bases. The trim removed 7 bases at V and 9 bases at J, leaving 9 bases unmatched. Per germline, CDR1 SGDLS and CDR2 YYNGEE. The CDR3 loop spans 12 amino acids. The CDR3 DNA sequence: TGTGCCAGCTCAGCGGGAGAAGGCGGGCAGTACTTC. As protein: CASSAGEGGQYF.

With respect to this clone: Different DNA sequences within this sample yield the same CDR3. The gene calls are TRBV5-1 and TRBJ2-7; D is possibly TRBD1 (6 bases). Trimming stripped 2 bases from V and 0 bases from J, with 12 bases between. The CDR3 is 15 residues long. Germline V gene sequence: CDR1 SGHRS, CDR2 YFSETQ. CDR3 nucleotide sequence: TGCGCCAGCAGCTTAGGACAGACAAGCTCCTACGAGCAGTACTTC. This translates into CASSLGQTSSYEQYF. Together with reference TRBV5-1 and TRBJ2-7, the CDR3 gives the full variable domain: KAGVTQTPRYLIKTRGQQVTLSCSPISGHRSVSWYQQTPGQGLQFLFEYFSETQRNKGNFPGRFSGRQFSNSRSEMNVSTLELGDSALYLCASSLGQTSSYEQYFGPGTRLTVT.

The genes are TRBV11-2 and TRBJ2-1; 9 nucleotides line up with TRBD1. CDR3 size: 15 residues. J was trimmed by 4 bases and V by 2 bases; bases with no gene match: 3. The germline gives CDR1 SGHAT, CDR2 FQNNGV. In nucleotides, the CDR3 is TGTGCCAGCAGCTTACAGACAGGGGGGTACAATGAGCAGTTCTTC. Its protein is CASSLQTGGYNEQFF.

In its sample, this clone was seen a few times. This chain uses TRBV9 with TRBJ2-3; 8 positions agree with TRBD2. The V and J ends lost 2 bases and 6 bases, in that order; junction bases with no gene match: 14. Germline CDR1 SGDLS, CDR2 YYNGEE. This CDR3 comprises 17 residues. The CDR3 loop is CASSVQTSAIPGDTQYF. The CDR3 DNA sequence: TGTGCCAGCAGCGTTCAGACTAGCGCGATTCCGGGGGATACGCAGTATTTT.

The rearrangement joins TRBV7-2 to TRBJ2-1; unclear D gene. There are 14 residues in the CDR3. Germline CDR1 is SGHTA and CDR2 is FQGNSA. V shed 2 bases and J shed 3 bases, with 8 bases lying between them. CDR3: CASSLSPGYNEQFF. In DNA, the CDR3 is TGTGCCAGCAGCTTATCCCCAGGCTACAATGAGCAGTTCTTC.

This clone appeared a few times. The CDR3 loop reads CASQRGKKAEAFF. CDR3 sequence (DNA): TGTGCCAGCCAGCGAGGGAAGAAGGCTGAAGCTTTCTTT. The chain carries TRBV10-3 and TRBJ1-1; D not resolved. Between the trimmed V and J ends, which lost 10 bases and 6 bases, there was a span of 18 bases. The CDR3 extends over 13 amino acids. From germline, CDR1 is ENHRY and CDR2 SYGVKD.

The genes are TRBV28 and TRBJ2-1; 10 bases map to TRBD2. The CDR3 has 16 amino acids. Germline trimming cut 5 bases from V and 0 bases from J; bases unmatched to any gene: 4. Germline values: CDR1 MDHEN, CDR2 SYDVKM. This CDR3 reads CASSIRLAGSYNEQFF. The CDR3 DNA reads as TGTGCCAGCAGTATCCGACTAGCGGGCTCCTACAATGAGCAGTTCTTC.

CDR3 sequence: CASSDNVGTLYGYTF. Written as DNA, the CDR3 is TGTGCCAGCAGTGACAACGTAGGGACTTTGTACGGCTACACCTTC. This chain joins TRBV6-4 and TRBJ1-2, with a tentative D call TRBD1 (5 bases). The V end was cut by 2 bases, the J end by 8 bases, with 18 bases between. The length of the CDR3 is 15 residues. Looked up from germline, CDR1 is MRHNA and CDR2 is SNTAGT.

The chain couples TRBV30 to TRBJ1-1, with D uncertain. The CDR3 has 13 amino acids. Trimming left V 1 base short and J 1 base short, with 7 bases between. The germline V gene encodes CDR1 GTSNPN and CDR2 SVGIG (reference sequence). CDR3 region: CAWSAFRNTEAFF. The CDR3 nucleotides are TGTGCCTGGAGTGCCTTCCGGAACACTGAAGCTTTCTTT.

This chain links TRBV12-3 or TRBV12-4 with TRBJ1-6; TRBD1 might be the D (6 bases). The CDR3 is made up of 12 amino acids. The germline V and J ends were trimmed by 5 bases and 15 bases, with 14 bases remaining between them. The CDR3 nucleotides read TGTGCCAGCAGTCACGGGACAATTTACCTCCACTTT. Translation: CASSHGTIYLHF.

CDR3 sequence: CASSVSGTSYNEQFF. The CDR3 coding sequence is TGTGCCAGCAGCGTGAGCGGGACTTCCTACAATGAGCAGTTCTTC. This chain connects TRBV9 to TRBJ2-1; 7 nucleotides line up with TRBD2. The CDR3 has 15 amino acids. The J segment lost 1 base and the V segment lost 2 bases, leaving 3 bases of the junction unmatched. Germline V gene sequence: CDR1 SGDLS, CDR2 YYNGEE.

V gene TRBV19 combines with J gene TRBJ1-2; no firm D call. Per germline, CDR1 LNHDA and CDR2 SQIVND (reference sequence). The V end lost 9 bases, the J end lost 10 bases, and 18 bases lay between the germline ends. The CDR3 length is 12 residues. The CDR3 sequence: CASSDSSRPYTF. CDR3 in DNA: TGTGCCAGCTCCGACTCCTCCAGACCCTACACCTTC.

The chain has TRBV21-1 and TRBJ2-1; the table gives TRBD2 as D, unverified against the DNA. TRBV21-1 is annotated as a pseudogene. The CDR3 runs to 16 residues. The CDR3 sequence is CASSNLLVRGYNEQFF. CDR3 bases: TGTGCCAGCAGCAACCTGCTGGTGCGAGGTTACAATGAGCAGTTCTTC.

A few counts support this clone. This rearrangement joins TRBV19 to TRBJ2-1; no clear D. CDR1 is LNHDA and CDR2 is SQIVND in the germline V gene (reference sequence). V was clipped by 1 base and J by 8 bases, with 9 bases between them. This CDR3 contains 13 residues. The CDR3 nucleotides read TGTGCCAGTAGTATAGGGAGAGGAGATGAGCAGTTCTTC. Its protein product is CASSIGRGDEQFF.

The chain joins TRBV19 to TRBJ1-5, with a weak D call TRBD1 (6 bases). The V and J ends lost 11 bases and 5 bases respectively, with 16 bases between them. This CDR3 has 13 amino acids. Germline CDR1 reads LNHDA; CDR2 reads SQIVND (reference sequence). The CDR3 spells CAGSGTLYQPQHF. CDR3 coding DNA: TGTGCCGGGTCCGGGACACTCTATCAGCCCCAGCATTTT.

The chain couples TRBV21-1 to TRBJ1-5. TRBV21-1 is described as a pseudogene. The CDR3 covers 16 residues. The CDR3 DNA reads TGCGACTCCCTCCCGGCCTCGAGAAATAGCAATCAGCCCCAGCATTTT. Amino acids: CDSLPASRNSNQPQHF.

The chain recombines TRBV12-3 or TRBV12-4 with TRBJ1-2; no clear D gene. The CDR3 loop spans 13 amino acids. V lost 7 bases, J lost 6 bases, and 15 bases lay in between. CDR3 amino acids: CASTKARVNGYTF. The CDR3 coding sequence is TGTGCCAGCACCAAAGCACGGGTGAATGGCTACACCTTC.

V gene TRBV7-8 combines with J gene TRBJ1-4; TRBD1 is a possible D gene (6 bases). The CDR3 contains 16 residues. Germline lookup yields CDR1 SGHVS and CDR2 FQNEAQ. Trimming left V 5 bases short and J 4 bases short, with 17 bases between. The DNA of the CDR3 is TGTGCCAGCAGCCCCTGGACAGTGAGCAGTAATGAAAAACTGTTTTTT. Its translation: CASSPWTVSSNEKLFF.

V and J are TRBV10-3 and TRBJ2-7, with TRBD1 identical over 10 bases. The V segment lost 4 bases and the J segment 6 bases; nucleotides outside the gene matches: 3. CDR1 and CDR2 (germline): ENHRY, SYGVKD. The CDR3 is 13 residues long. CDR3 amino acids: CAISVGQGLEQYF. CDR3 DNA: TGTGCCATCAGTGTGGGACAGGGGCTCGAGCAGTACTTC.